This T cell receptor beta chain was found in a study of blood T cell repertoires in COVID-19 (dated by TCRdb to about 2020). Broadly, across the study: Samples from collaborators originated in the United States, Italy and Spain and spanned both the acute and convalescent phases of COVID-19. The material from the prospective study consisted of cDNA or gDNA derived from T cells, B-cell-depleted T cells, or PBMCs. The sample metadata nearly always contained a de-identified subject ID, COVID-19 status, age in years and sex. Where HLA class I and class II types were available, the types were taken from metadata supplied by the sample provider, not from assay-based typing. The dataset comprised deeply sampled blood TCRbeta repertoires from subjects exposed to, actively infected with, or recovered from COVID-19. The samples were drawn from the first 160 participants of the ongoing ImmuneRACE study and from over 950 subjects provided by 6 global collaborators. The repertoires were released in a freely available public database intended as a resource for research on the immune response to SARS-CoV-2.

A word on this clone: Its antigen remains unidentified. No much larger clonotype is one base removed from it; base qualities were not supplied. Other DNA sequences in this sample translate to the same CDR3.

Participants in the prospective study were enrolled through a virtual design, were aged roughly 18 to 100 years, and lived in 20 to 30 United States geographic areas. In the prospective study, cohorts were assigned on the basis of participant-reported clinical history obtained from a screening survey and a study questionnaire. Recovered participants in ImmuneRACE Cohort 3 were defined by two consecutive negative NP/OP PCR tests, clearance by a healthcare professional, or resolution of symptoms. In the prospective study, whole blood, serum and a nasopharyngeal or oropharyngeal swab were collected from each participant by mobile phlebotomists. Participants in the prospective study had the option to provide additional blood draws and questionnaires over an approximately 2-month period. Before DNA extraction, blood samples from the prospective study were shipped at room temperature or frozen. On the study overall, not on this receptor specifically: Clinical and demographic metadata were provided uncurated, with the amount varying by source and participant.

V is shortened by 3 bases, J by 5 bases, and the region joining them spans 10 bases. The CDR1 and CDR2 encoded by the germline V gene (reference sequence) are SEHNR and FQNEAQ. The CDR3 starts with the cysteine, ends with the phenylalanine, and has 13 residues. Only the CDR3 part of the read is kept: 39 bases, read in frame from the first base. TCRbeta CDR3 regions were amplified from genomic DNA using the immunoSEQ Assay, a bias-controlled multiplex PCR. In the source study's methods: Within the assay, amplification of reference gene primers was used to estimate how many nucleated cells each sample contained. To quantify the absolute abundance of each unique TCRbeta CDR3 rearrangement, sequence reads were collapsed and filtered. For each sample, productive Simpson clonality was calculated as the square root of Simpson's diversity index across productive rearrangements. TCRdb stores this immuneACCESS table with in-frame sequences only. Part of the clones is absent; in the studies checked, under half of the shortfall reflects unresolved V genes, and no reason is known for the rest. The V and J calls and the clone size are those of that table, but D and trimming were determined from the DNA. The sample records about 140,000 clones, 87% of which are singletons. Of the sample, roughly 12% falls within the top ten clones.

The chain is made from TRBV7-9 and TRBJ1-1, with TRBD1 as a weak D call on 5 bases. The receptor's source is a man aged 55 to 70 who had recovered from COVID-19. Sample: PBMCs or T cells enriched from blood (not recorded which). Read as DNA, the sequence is TGTGCCAGCAGCTTGCAGGGAGGGACTGAAGCTTTCTTT. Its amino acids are CASSLQGGTEAFF. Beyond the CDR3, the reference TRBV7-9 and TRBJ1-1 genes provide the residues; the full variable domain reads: DTGVSQNPRHKITKRGQNVTFRCDPISEHNRLYWYRQTLGQGPEFLTYFQNEAQLEKSRLLSDRFSAERPKGSFSTLEIQRTEQGDSAMYLCASSLQGGTEAFFGQGTRLTVV.